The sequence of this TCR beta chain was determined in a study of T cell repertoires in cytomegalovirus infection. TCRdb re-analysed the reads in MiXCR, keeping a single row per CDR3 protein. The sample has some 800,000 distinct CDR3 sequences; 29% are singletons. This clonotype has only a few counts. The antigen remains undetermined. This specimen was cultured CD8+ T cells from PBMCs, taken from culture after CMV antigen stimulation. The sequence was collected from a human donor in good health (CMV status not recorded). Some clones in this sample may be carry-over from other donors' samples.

CDR3 residues: CASSYSEGQGVSTGELFF. CDR3 nucleotide sequence: TGTGCCAGCAGTTACTCCGAGGGACAGGGTGTTAGCACCGGGGAGCTGTTTTTT. V and J are TRBV6-5 and TRBJ2-2; 9 bases are shared with TRBD1. The ends lost 0 bases at V and 4 bases at J; junction bases unmatched: 9. The CDR3 consists of 18 residues. Looked up from germline, CDR1 is MNHEY and CDR2 is SVGAGI.